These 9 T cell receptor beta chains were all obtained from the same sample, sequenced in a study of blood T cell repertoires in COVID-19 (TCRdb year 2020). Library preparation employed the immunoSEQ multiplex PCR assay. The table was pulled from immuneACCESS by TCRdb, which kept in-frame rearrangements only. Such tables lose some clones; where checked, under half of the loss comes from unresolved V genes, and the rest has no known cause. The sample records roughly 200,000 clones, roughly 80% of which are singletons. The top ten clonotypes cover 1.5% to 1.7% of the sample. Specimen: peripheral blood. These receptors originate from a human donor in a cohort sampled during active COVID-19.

The CDR3 DNA is TGTGCCAGCTCACCCCCCGGGACAGTCAATCAGCCCCAGCATTTT. It is translated as CASSPPGTVNQPQHF. This chain links TRBV18 with TRBJ1-5; 7 bases are shared with TRBD1. Trimming took 3 bases from V and 3 from J; bases not matched to a gene: 5. This CDR3 is 15 amino acids long. Germline assignment: CDR1 KGHSH and CDR2 LQKENI.

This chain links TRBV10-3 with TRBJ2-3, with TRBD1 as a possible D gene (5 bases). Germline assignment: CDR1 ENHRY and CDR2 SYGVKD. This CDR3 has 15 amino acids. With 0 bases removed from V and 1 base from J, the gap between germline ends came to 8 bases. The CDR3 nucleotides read TGTGCCATCAGTGAGTCAGTAGGGGGCACAGATACGCAGTATTTT. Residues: CAISESVGGTDTQYF.

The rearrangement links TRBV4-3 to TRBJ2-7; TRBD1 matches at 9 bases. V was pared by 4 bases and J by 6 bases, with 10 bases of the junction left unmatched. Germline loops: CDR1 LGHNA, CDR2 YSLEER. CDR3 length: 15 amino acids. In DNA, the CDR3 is TGCGCCAGCAGCCGTTCGGACAGGGGACCCCTCGAGCAGTACTTC. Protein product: CASSRSDRGPLEQYF.

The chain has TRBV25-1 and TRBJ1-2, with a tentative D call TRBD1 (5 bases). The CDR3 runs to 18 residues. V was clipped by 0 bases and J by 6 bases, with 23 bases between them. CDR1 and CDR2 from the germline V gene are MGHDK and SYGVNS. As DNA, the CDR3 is TGTGCCAGCAGTGAATATATACCGGGGGGGGTGGCGAGTCATGGCTACACCTTC. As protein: CASSEYIPGGVASHGYTF.

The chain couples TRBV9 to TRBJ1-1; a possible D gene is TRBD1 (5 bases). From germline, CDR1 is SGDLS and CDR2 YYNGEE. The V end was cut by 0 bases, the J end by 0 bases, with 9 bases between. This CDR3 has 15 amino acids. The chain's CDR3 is CASSVDGGVNTEAFF. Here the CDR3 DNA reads TGTGCCAGCAGCGTAGATGGGGGGGTGAACACTGAAGCTTTCTTT.

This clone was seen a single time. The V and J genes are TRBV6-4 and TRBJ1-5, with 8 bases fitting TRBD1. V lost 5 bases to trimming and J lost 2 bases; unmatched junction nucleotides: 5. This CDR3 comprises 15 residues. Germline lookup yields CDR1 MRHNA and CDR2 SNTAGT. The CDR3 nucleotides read TGTGCCAGCAGTCAGACAGGGGAGGGCAATCAGCCCCAGCATTTT. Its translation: CASSQTGEGNQPQHF.

CDR3 in amino acids: CASSIPNRAGYGYTF. As DNA, the CDR3 is TGTGCCAGTAGTATTCCAAACAGGGCTGGATATGGCTACACCTTC. The chain employs TRBV19 and TRBJ1-2; a weak D match, TRBD1 (6 bases). This CDR3 is built from 15 residues. Germline CDR1 is LNHDA and CDR2 is SQIVND (reference sequence). V lost 3 bases to trimming and J lost 5 bases, with 16 bases between them.

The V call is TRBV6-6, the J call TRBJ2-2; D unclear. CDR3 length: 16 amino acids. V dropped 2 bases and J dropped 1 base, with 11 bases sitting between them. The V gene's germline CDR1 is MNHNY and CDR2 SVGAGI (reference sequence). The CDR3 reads CASSYVGGKNTGELFF. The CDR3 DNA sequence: TGTGCCAGCAGTTACGTCGGCGGCAAGAACACCGGGGAGCTGTTTTTT.

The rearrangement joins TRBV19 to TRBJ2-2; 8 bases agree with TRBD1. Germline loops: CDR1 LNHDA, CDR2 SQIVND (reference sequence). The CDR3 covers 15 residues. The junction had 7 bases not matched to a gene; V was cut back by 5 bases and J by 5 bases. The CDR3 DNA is TGTGCCAGTAGTCCCCCGGACAGGGCTACCGGGGAGCTGTTTTTT. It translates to CASSPPDRATGELFF.